This passage covers 14 T cell receptor beta chains from one sample sequenced in a study of beta chain features in type 1 diabetes. The entirety of the isolated RNA underwent reverse transcription, so expressed TCRB transcripts were sequenced. Some clones are missing from TCRdb's copy, which holds only in-frame ones; the method was immunoSEQ multiplex PCR. The sample carries 300,000 to 450,000 clones, 10% to 15% recorded once. Specimen: naive CD4+ T cells from blood. The source of these receptors is a man aged 18 to 29 in good health.

The chain joins TRBV6-4 to TRBJ2-1; 10 nucleotides agree with TRBD2. Unmatched junction bases numbered 3, after V lost 4 bases and J lost 6 bases. The CDR3 is made up of 14 amino acids. Germline assignment: CDR1 MRHNA and CDR2 SNTAGT. CDR3 DNA sequence: TGTGCCAGCAGTGTCCTAGCGGGAGTCAATGAGCAGTTCTTC. It translates to CASSVLAGVNEQFF.

J is TRBJ1-6 and V is TRBV9, with 10 bases fitting TRBD1. From germline, CDR1 is SGDLS and CDR2 YYNGEE. The V segment lost 4 bases and the J segment 9 bases; nucleotides outside the gene matches: 4. This CDR3 is built from 14 residues. The CDR3 sequence: CASSPGQGGSPLHF. Here the CDR3 DNA reads TGTGCCAGCAGCCCAGGACAGGGGGGTTCACCCCTCCACTTT.

This clone was found a few times. This sequence joins TRBV5-1 and TRBJ2-4; 8 bases line up with TRBD2. V lost 6 bases, J lost 6 bases, and 8 bases stayed unmatched. Germline V gene data show CDR1 as SGHRS and CDR2 as YFSETQ. The CDR3 spans 14 residues. The DNA of the CDR3 is TGCGCCAGCAATACCGGGACTAGAGGAAACATTCAGTACTTC. Amino acids: CASNTGTRGNIQYF. Variable domain in full (rest from reference TRBV5-1 and TRBJ2-4): KAGVTQTPRYLIKTRGQQVTLSCSPISGHRSVSWYQQTPGQGLQFLFEYFSETQRNKGNFPGRFSGRQFSNSRSEMNVSTLELGDSALYLCASNTGTRGNIQYFGAGTRLSVL.

This clone was recorded a few times. CDR3 sequence reads: CASSPTTGIRTDTQYF. The CDR3 DNA is TGTGCCAGCAGCCCAACTACAGGGATAAGGACAGATACGCAGTATTTT. The chain is built from TRBV14 and TRBJ2-3, with TRBD1 as a possible D gene (6 bases). The CDR3 spans 16 residues. The germline V gene encodes CDR1 SGHDN and CDR2 FVKESK. Deletions cut 4 bases from V and 3 bases from J, with 17 bases between.

This clone was counted a few times. V usage is TRBV5-1 and J usage is TRBJ2-3; D may be TRBD2 (6 bases). Germline loops: CDR1 SGHRS, CDR2 YFSETQ. CDR3 length equals 15 residues. V gave up 4 bases and J gave up 3 bases, with 15 bases separating them. For the CDR3, the DNA is TGCGCCAGCAGCCCCGGGCAGGGAGGAACAGATACGCAGTATTTT. The encoded protein is CASSPGQGGTDTQYF.

This clone was observed a handful of times. The chain recombines TRBV5-1 with TRBJ1-1; no clear D. The CDR3 has 14 residues. Trimming removed 0 bases at V and 1 base at J, with 7 bases between. CDR1 is SGHRS, CDR2 YFSETQ, per germline. CDR3 region: CASSLGPSNTEAFF. The CDR3 DNA sequence: TGCGCCAGCAGCTTGGGGCCCTCGAACACTGAAGCTTTCTTT.

This rearrangement joins TRBV5-1 to TRBJ2-3; 12 nucleotides agree with TRBD2. This CDR3 is 15 amino acids long. From germline, CDR1 is SGHRS and CDR2 YFSETQ. Trimming took 2 bases from V and 5 from J; bases not matched to a gene: 3. The CDR3 coding sequence is TGCGCCAGCAGCTTACTAGCGGGGGGAGGAGATACGCAGTATTTT. It codes for CASSLLAGGGDTQYF.

This clone occurred a few times. V and J are TRBV25-1 and TRBJ1-6; 8 nucleotides match TRBD1. This CDR3 comprises 14 residues. Germline loops: CDR1 MGHDK, CDR2 SYGVNS. V lost 8 bases to trimming and J lost 7 bases; unmatched junction nucleotides: 7. The CDR3, as DNA: TGTGCCAGCGCGCGGACAGGGCCCAATTCACCCCTCCACTTT. Protein sequence: CASARTGPNSPLHF.

This clone appeared a few times. The chain uses TRBV28 and TRBJ1-2, with D unresolved. The germline V gene has CDR1 MDHEN and CDR2 SYDVKM. The CDR3 extends over 12 amino acids. The V gene lost 4 bases and the J gene lost 8 bases, with 11 bases spanning the gap. The CDR3 spells CASSSPGMGYTF. The CDR3, as DNA: TGTGCCAGCAGTTCCCCGGGTATGGGCTACACCTTC.

CDR3 bases: TGTGCCAGCAGTGGACGGGAAAATTCACCCCTCCACTTT. Amino acids: CASSGRENSPLHF. The rearrangement links TRBV6-4 to TRBJ1-6; D unclear. The CDR3 is made up of 13 amino acids. Germline CDR1 reads MRHNA; CDR2 reads SNTAGT. Trimming took 4 bases from V and 7 from J, leaving 8 bases between them.

Only a few counts were recorded for this clone. The chain combines TRBV28 with TRBJ1-2, with 7 bases matching TRBD1. Germline CDR1 and CDR2: MDHEN and SYDVKM. This CDR3 has 14 residues. The V gene end was trimmed by 7 bases and the J gene end by 2 bases; junction bases not matched to a gene: 7. CDR3 nucleotides: TGTGCCAGCACAACAGGGGTGGCCAACTATGGCTACACCTTC. Amino acid sequence: CASTTGVANYGYTF.

The genes are TRBV19 and TRBJ1-1; D might be TRBD1 (5 bases). V lost 4 bases, J lost 3 bases, and 9 bases lay in between. The V gene's germline CDR1 is LNHDA and CDR2 SQIVND (reference sequence). The CDR3 is 13 residues long. The CDR3 reads CASSTTVDTEAFF. The DNA for the CDR3 is TGTGCCAGTAGTACGACAGTAGACACTGAAGCTTTCTTT.

This clone has a handful of counts. The CDR3 coding sequence is TGTGCCAGCAGCTTAGTATTTTCGGGTGGTCCAACTAATGAAAAACTGTTTTTT. It specifies CASSLVFSGGPTNEKLFF. The J gene is TRBJ1-4, the V gene TRBV7-2, with D unclear. The V end was cut by 1 base, the J end by 0 bases, with 15 bases between. Germline V gene data show CDR1 as SGHTA and CDR2 as FQGNSA. CDR3 size: 18 residues.

The chain couples TRBV7-2 to TRBJ2-5; 9 bases fit TRBD2. The germline CDR1 and CDR2 sequences are SGHTA and FQGNSA. Trimming removed 5 bases from V and 2 bases from J; junction bases left unmatched: 9. The length of the CDR3 is 16 residues. Written as DNA, the CDR3 is TGTGCCAGCAGCCCAGGGGTAGCGGGGGTACAAGAGACCCAGTACTTC. Translated, it gives CASSPGVAGVQETQYF.